The clone carrying this TCR beta chain was seen only once. The naive CD8 fraction comprised CD45RO-negative cells positively selected for CCR7 and excluded terminally differentiated effector memory CD45RA+ cells. This sample is part of a study of shared clonotypes between healthy human individuals. Sorted-subset replicate PCRs used around 200 ng of genomic DNA. This amount corresponded to 33,000 or so T cell genomes. Clones were read by immunoSEQ multiplex PCR, and TCRdb kept only the in-frame ones, dropping some. The sample has roughly 890,000 clones; 80% to 95% are singletons. This CDR3 has 17 residues. Trimming took 2 bases from V and 8 from J, leaving 22 bases between them. Germline CDR1 reads LNHNV; CDR2 reads YYDKDF (reference sequence).

The receptor was isolated from a young man in good health. The sequencing input was naive CD8+ T cells sorted from blood. The rearrangement uses TRBV15 and TRBJ2-1, with a possible D match to TRBD2 (6 bases). CDR3 DNA sequence: TGTGCCACCAGCAGACCAATGGGGCGGGGCAGCATCGATGAGCAGTTCTTC. This codes for CATSRPMGRGSIDEQFF.